The present TCR beta chain was sequenced within a study of OX40 agonist ivuxolimab in advanced cancers. Study-level information: The patients' treatment was ivuxolimab, an agonistic anti-OX40 (CD134) antibody. It was permissible to have had prior anti-PD-1, anti-PD-L1 or anti-CTLA-4 therapy, and about 40% had some. Study-level results: Averaged across samples, CD8+ T cells carried more expanded clones than CD4+ did. Researchers did not establish what antigens the expanded peripheral T cells target.

In the case of this clone: What it binds is unknown.

The CDR3 is 17 amino acids. From germline, CDR1 is SGHRS and CDR2 YFSETQ. J lost 3 bases, V lost 0 bases, and 11 bases had no gene match. Using immunoSEQ multiplex PCR, the repertoire was profiled, and TCRdb retains in-frame clones only, with some absent. In the table there are about 83,000 clones, roughly 90% of which are singletons. This sample comprised CD4+ or CD8+ T cells sorted from blood, obtained in a trial of the OX40 agonist ivuxolimab. This TCR was sampled from an adult with an advanced solid tumor such as melanoma, head and neck, liver or kidney cancer. The V call is TRBV5-1, the J call TRBJ2-7; 8 positions match TRBD1. The CDR3 loop is CASSLVPRLTGVYEQYF. The CDR3 coding sequence is TGCGCCAGCAGCTTGGTCCCCAGGCTGACAGGGGTCTACGAGCAGTACTTC.